This entry describes one TCR beta chain. This table comes from immunoSEQ multiplex PCR, and its TCRdb copy is limited to in-frame clones, with some not included. The sample comprises more than 30,000 clones, roughly 32% of which are singletons, and 1.5% to 2% rests with the top ten. Treatment indicated: randomized to nivolumab then ipilimumab (arm A) or the reverse (arm B). No patient had prior DNA-damaging chemotherapy. This sample stems from a study of sequential checkpoint blockade in melanoma. The sequence derives from a human donor with melanoma. The material sequenced was tumor tissue (inferred from file names), taken from a patient given nivolumab and ipilimumab in sequence.

As DNA, the CDR3 is TGTGCCAGCAGTTCATTGTACTCTGGGGCCAACGTCCTGACTTTC. This gives the protein CASSSLYSGANVLTF. The chain carries TRBV6-8 and TRBJ2-6, with D unresolved. The CDR3 is made up of 15 amino acids. CDR1 is MNHGY and CDR2 is SAAAGT in the germline V gene. Trimming stripped 4 bases from V and 0 bases from J, with 7 bases between.